Sequencing of this T cell receptor (beta chain) was carried out in a study of T cells after yellow fever vaccination. About the study: Those fractions that held only low numbers of cells were prepared using the SMART-Seq v4 Ultra Low Input RNA kit.

This clonotype was seen a handful of times. Via MiXCR, TCRdb re-called the 5' RACE reads, giving one row per CDR3 protein. The sample records more than 300,000 distinct CDR3 sequences, approximately 12% being singletons. The specimen comprised CD4+ T cells sorted from PBMCs, sampled 45 days after the yellow fever booster vaccination. This sequence was found in a man younger than 35 who received the YFV17D yellow fever vaccine.

The CDR3 DNA is TGCGCCAGCAGCTCCTCAGTAGGCCCCGGGGAGCTGTTTTTT. Translation: CASSSSVGPGELFF. The chain recombines TRBV5-1 with TRBJ2-2; D gene ambiguous. V lost 3 bases and J 6 bases, leaving 12 bases between the germline ends. Germline CDR1 SGHRS, CDR2 YFSETQ. The CDR3 is made up of 14 amino acids.